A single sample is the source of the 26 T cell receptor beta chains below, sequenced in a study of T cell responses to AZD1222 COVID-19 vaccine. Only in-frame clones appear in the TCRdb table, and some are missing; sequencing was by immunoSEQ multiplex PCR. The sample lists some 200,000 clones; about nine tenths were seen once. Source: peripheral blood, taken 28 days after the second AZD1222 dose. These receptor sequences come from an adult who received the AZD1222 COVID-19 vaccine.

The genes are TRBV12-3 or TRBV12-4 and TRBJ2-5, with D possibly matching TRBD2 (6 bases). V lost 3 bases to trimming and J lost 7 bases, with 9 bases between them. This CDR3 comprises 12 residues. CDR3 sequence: CASSLDGRTQYF. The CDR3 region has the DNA TGTGCCAGCAGTTTGGACGGGAGGACCCAGTACTTC.

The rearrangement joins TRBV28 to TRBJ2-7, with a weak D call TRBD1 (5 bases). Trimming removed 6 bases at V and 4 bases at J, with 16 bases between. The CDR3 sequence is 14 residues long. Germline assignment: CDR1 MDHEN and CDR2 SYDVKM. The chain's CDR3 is CASRTATDAYEQYF. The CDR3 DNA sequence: TGTGCCAGCAGGACCGCGACAGATGCGTACGAGCAGTACTTC.

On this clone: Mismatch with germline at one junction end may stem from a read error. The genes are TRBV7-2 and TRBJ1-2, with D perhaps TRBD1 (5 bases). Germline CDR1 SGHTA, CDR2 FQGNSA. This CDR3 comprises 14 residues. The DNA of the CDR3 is TGTGCCAGCAGCTTAGGTCCAAGGACGGGGGGTCCCAACTTC. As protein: CASSLGPRTGGPNF.

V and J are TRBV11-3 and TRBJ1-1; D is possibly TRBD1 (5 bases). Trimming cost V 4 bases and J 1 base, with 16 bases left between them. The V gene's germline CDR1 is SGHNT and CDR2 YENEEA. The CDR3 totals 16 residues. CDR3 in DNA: TGTGCCAGCAGCTCCTACGGGGGGGTCGGGAACACTGAAGCTTTCTTT. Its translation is CASSSYGGVGNTEAFF.

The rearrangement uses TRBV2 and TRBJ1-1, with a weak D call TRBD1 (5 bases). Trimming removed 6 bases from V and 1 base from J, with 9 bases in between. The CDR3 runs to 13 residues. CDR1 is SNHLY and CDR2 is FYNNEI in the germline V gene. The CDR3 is CASSHDRNTEAFF. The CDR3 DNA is TGTGCCAGCAGCCACGACAGGAACACTGAAGCTTTCTTT.

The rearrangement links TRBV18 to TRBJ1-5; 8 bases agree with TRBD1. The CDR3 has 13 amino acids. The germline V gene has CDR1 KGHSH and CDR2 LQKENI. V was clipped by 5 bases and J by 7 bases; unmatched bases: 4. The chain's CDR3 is CASSTGTGQPQHF. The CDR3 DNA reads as TGTGCCAGCTCAACAGGGACAGGACAGCCCCAGCATTTT.

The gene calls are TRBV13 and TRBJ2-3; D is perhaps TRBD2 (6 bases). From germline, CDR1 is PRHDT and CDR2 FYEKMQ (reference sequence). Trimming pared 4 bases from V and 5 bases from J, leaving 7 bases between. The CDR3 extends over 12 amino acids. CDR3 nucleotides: TGTGCCAGCAGCTGGGGACTAGATACGCAGTATTTT. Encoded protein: CASSWGLDTQYF.

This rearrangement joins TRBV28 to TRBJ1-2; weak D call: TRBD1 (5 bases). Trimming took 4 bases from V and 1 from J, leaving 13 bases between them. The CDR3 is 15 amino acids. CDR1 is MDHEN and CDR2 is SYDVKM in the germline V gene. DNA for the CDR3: TGTGCCAGCAGTTCCCCCCGGGACTTTAACTATGGCTACACCTTC. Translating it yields CASSSPRDFNYGYTF.

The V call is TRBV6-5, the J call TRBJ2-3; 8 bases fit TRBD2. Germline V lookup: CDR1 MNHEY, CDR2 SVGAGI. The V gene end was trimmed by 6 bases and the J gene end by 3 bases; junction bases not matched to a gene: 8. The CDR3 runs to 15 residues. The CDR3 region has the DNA TGTGCCAGCAGCCTAACTAGCGGCCTAACAGATACGCAGTATTTT. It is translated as CASSLTSGLTDTQYF.

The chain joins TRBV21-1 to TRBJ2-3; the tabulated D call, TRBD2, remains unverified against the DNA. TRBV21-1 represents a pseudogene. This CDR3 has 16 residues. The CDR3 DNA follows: TGTGCCAGCAGCAAGCTAGCGGGAGTGGACACAGATACGCAGTATTTT. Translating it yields CASSKLAGVDTDTQYF.

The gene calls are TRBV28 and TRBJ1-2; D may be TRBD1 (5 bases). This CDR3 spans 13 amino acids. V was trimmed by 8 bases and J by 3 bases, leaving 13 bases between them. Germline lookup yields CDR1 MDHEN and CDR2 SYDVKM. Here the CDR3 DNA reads TGTGCCAGCGGCTTAGGGGTCGACTATGGCTACACCTTC. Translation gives CASGLGVDYGYTF.

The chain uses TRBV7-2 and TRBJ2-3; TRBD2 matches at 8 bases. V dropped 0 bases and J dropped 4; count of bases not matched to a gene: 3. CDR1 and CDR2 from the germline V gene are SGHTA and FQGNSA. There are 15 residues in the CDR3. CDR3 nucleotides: TGTGCCAGCAGCTTAGCAGCGGGGGCCTCAGATACGCAGTATTTT. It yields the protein CASSLAAGASDTQYF. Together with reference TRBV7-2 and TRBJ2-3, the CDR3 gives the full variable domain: GAGVSQSPSNKVTEKGKDVELRCDPISGHTALYWYRQSLGQGLEFLIYFQGNSAPDKSGLPSDRFSAERTGGSVSTLTIQRTQQEDSAVYLCASSLAAGASDTQYFGPGTRLTVL.

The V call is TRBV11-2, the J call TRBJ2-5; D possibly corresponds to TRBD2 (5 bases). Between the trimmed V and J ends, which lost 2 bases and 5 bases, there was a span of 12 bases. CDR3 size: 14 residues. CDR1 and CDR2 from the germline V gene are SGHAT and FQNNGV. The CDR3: CASSLFPGEETQYF. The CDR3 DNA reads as TGTGCCAGCAGCTTATTTCCCGGGGAGGAGACCCAGTACTTC.

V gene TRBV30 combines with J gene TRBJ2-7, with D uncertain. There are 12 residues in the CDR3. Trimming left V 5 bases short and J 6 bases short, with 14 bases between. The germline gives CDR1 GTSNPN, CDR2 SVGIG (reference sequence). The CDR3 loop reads CAWGPEFSEQYF. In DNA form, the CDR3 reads TGTGCCTGGGGACCCGAGTTTAGCGAGCAGTACTTC.

The CDR3 reads CSVFSGGSTGELFF. In nucleotides, the CDR3 is TGCAGCGTTTTTTCTGGGGGAAGCACCGGGGAGCTGTTTTTT. J is TRBJ2-2 and V is TRBV29-1, with D perhaps being TRBD1 or TRBD2 (5 bases each). V was shortened by 5 bases and J by 4 bases, with 14 bases between the two germline ends. This CDR3 comprises 14 residues. Germline V gene lookup returns CDR1 SQVTM and CDR2 ANQGSEA.

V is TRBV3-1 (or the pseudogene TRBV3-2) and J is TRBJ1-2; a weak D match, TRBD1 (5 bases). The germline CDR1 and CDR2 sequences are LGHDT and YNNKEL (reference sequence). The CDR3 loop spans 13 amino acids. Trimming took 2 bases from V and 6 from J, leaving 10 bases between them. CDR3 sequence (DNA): TGTGCCAGCAGCCAATCAGGGAATGATGGCTACACCTTC. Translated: CASSQSGNDGYTF.

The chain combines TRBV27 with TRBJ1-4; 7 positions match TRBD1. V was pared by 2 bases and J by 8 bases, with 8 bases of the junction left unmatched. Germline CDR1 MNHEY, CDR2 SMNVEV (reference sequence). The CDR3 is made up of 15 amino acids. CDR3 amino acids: CASSLRTGPPEKLFF. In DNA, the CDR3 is TGTGCCAGCAGTTTACGGACAGGCCCTCCAGAAAAACTGTTTTTT.

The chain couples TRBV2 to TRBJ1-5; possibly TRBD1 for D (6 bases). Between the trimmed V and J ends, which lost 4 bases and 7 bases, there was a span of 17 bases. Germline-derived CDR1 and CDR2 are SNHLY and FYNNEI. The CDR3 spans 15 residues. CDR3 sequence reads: CASSAGQPPMQPQHF. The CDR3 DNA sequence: TGTGCCAGCAGTGCCGGACAGCCGCCTATGCAGCCCCAGCATTTT.

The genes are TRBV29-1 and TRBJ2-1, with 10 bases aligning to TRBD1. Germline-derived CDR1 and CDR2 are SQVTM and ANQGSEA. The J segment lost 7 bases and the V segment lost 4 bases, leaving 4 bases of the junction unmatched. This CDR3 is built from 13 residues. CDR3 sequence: CSVAPGQGNEQFF. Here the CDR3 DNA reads TGCAGCGTTGCACCGGGACAGGGGAATGAGCAGTTCTTC.

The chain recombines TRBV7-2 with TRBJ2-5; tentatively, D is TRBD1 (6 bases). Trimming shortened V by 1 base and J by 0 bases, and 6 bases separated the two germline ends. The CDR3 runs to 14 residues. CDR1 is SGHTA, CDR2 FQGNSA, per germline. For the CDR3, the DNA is TGTGCCAGCAGCTTAGGGACAGACCAAGAGACCCAGTACTTC. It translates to CASSLGTDQETQYF.

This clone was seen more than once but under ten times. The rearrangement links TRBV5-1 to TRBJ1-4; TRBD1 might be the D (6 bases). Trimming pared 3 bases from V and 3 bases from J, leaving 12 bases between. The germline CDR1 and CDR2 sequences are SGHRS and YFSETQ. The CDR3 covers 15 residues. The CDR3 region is CASSSTGLANEKLFF. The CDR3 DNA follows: TGCGCCAGCAGCTCTACAGGGTTGGCTAATGAAAAACTGTTTTTT. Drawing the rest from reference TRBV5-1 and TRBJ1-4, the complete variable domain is KAGVTQTPRYLIKTRGQQVTLSCSPISGHRSVSWYQQTPGQGLQFLFEYFSETQRNKGNFPGRFSGRQFSNSRSEMNVSTLELGDSALYLCASSSTGLANEKLFFGSGTQLSVL.

The CDR3 protein is CASKTDRGVTEAFF. CDR3 in DNA: TGCGCCAGCAAAACGGACAGGGGGGTCACTGAAGCTTTCTTT. The chain recombines TRBV10-2 with TRBJ1-1, with TRBD1 matching over 10 bases. Germline-derived CDR1 and CDR2 are WSHSY and SAAADI. V shed 7 bases and J 4 bases; nucleotides not matched to a gene: 6. The CDR3 loop spans 14 amino acids.

The CDR3, as DNA: TGCGCCAGCAGCTTGGGACTAGCGGTCTACGAGCAGTACTTC. Encoded protein: CASSLGLAVYEQYF. The rearrangement joins TRBV5-1 to TRBJ2-7, with 9 positions matching TRBD2. The CDR3 contains 14 residues. CDR1 and CDR2 from the germline V gene are SGHRS and YFSETQ. V trimming: 0 bases; J trimming: 3 bases; junction bases outside the gene matches: 1.

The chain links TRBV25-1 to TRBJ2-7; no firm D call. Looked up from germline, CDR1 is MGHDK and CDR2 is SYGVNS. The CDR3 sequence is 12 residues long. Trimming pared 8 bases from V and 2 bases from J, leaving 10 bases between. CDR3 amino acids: CASSLRPYEQYF. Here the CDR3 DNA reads TGTGCCAGCTCGCTTCGCCCCTACGAGCAGTACTTC.

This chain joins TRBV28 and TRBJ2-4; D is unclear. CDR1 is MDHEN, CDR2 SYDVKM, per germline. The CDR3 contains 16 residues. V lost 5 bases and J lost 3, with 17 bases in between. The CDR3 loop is CASSPHTVLIKNIQYF. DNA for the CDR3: TGTGCCAGCAGTCCCCACACAGTCCTAATCAAAAACATTCAGTACTTC. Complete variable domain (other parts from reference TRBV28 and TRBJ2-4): DVKVTQSSRYLVKRTGEKVFLECVQDMDHENMFWYRQDPGLGLRLIYFSYDVKMKEKGDIPEGYSVSREKKERFSLILESASTNQTSMYLCASSPHTVLIKNIQYFGAGTRLSVL.

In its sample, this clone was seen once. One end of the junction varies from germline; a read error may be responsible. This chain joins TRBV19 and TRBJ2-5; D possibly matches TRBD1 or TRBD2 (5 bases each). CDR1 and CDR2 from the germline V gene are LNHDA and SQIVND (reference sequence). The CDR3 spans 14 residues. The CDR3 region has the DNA TGTGCCAGTAGTACCCCGGGGACGCAAGAAACCCAGTACTTC. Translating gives CASSTPGTQETQYF.